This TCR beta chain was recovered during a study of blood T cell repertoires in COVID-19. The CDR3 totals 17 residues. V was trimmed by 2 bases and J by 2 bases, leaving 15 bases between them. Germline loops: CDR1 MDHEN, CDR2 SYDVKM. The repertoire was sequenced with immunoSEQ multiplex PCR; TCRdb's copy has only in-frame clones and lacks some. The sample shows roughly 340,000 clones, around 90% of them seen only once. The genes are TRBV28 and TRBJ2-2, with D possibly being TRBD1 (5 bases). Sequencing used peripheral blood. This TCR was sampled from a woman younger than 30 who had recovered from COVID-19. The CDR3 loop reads CASSLLSPRVNTGELFF. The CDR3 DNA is TGTGCCAGCAGTTTACTATCCCCCAGGGTTAACACCGGGGAGCTGTTTTTT.